This T cell receptor (beta chain) was sequenced during a study of shared clonotypes between healthy human individuals. Study information: With ages of 18 to 49, the donors were a couple of women and a few men.

The material for each subset, its genomic DNA, was split evenly across several immunoSEQ plates. Produced via immunoSEQ multiplex PCR; TCRdb's table is partial and in-frame only. The sample includes approximately 980,000 clones, approximately 80% of them seen just once. This CDR3 has 11 amino acids. The germline V gene has CDR1 MNHNS and CDR2 SASEGT. V gave up 2 bases and J gave up 7 bases, with 5 bases separating them. As for this clone: A read error is possible here, since a much larger clone lies one base away. Distinct nucleotide sequences in the sample also encode this CDR3.

This rearrangement joins TRBV6-1 to TRBJ1-1; D might be TRBD1 (5 bases). The sample taken for sequencing was memory CD4+ T cells sorted from blood. Subset reported: CD45RA-negative fraction. This clonotype was obtained from a man younger than 30 in good health. CDR3 bases: TGTGCCAGCAGTGAAAGGGGTGAAGCTTTCTTT. This codes for CASSERGEAFF.